This T cell receptor beta chain originates from a study of control samples from healthy donors and cancer patients. This clone was seen only once. The CDR3 runs 12 residues. Per germline, CDR1 DFQATT and CDR2 SNEGSKA (reference sequence). V lost 3 bases and J lost 4; bases outside the gene matches: 1. Repertoires were generated with immunoSEQ multiplex PCR, while TCRdb's copy carries only in-frame clones and drops some. The data show approximately 170,000 clones, around nine tenths seen once. This clonotype was obtained from a young woman in good health. The sequencing input was blood. V is TRBV20-1 and J is TRBJ2-5; 8 bases agree with TRBD2. CDR3 in amino acids: CSASRGGETQYF. CDR3 in DNA: TGCAGTGCTAGTCGGGGGGGAGAGACCCAGTACTTC.